The clone carrying this T cell receptor beta chain is a singleton in its sample. The antigen is unknown. The sample is drawn from a study of cytomegalovirus exposure and HLA in healthy donors. Whole-study results and caveats: In presence/absence analyses, roughly uniform sequencing depth across donors was assumed. Cytomegalovirus status was reportedly diagnosed by the classifier with high sensitivity and specificity. An analysis that was carried out later associated some 17,000 TCR beta sequences with HLA alleles at 0.05 false discovery rate. When analyzed later, a missense DCLRE1C variant was found to be linked to TCR beta V- and J-gene trimming.

The PCR contained 60 Vbeta and 13 Jbeta primers. Repertoires were generated with immunoSEQ multiplex PCR, while TCRdb's copy carries only in-frame clones and drops some. The table shows some 120,000 clones, with over 60% occurring only once. The sample taken for sequencing was PBMCs. This sequence originates from a man younger than 30 in good health and CMV-seropositive.

CDR3 in amino acids: CASSRGQGASYEQYF. CDR3 bases: TGCGCCAGCAGCCGCGGACAGGGGGCTTCCTACGAGCAGTACTTC. The J gene is TRBJ2-7, the V gene TRBV4-1; 11 bases line up with TRBD1. This CDR3 comprises 15 residues. Germline V gives CDR1 MGHRA, CDR2 YSYEKL. Germline trimming cut 4 bases from V and 1 base from J; bases unmatched to any gene: 3.